Shown below are 23 T cell receptor beta chains from a single sample sequenced in a study of CD4+ T cells in melanoma (dated by TCRdb to 2022 to 2024). The method was the immunoSEQ multiplex PCR assay. This immuneACCESS table, as held by TCRdb, lists in-frame sequences with V and J called but not all clones. Of the missing ones, under half trace to an unresolved V gene in checked studies; the others have no known cause. The sample table contains about 54,000 clones; only one count was recorded for about 72% of them. About 5% of the sample rests with the top ten. The source material was tumor tissue. These receptors were obtained from a human donor with melanoma.

The chain joins TRBV7-9 to TRBJ2-7; 7 bases map to TRBD1. Looked up from germline, CDR1 is SEHNR and CDR2 is FQNEAQ (reference sequence). CDR3 length: 15 amino acids. The V segment lost 4 bases and the J segment 4 bases; nucleotides outside the gene matches: 10. The CDR3 region has the DNA TGTGCCAGCAGCTCACTGGACAGGAATGGGTACGAGCAGTACTTC. It is translated as CASSSLDRNGYEQYF.

The table lists this clone with a few counts. Other DNA sequences in this specimen translate into the identical CDR3. V is TRBV5-4 and J is TRBJ1-2; 7 bases fit TRBD1. J lost 2 bases, V lost 0 bases, and 4 bases had no gene match. Germline CDR1 SGHNT, CDR2 YYREEE (reference sequence). This CDR3 spans 15 amino acids. The CDR3 DNA follows: TGTGCCAGCAGCTTGGGACAGGGTCGGAACTATGGCTACACCTTC. Protein sequence: CASSLGQGRNYGYTF. The full variable domain, its missing parts supplied by reference TRBV5-4 and TRBJ1-2, is ETGVTQSPTHLIKTRGQQVTLRCSSQSGHNTVSWYQQALGQGPQFIFQYYREEENGRGNFPPRFSGLQFPNYSSELNVNALELDDSALYLCASSLGQGRNYGYTFGSGTRLTVV.

V gene TRBV2 combines with J gene TRBJ1-1; D is possibly TRBD1 (5 bases). Germline V gene data show CDR1 as SNHLY and CDR2 as FYNNEI. The CDR3 has 13 residues. Deletions cut 10 bases from V and 6 bases from J, with 18 bases between. CDR3 protein: CAIDRDGSPEAFF. CDR3 DNA: TGTGCCATCGACCGGGACGGCAGTCCTGAAGCTTTCTTT.

The chain couples TRBV2 to TRBJ1-1; 8 nucleotides align to TRBD1. V lost 6 bases to trimming and J lost 3 bases; unmatched junction nucleotides: 6. The CDR3 contains 14 residues. CDR1 and CDR2 from the germline V gene are SNHLY and FYNNEI. CDR3 residues: CASRDRVVYTEAFF. CDR3 sequence (DNA): TGTGCCAGCAGGGACAGGGTCGTGTACACTGAAGCTTTCTTT.

The V and J genes are TRBV6-6 and TRBJ1-6; no clear D gene. Germline CDR1 is MNHNY and CDR2 is SVGAGI (reference sequence). With 2 bases removed from V and 5 bases from J, the gap between germline ends came to 4 bases. The CDR3 is 13 residues long. The CDR3 region has the DNA TGTGCCAGCAGTTACCGGAATAATTCACCCCTCCACTTT. Protein product: CASSYRNNSPLHF.

This clone was observed once. The V gene is TRBV9, the J gene TRBJ1-1; D is unresolved. Germline V lookup: CDR1 SGDLS, CDR2 YYNGEE. This CDR3 is 13 amino acids long. The V end was cut by 0 bases, the J end by 5 bases, with 8 bases between. The chain's CDR3 is CASSVGVLTEAFF. In DNA, the CDR3 is TGTGCCAGCAGCGTAGGGGTTCTGACTGAAGCTTTCTTT.

V and J are TRBV29-1 and TRBJ2-5; D may be TRBD1 (6 bases). Germline loops: CDR1 SQVTM, CDR2 ANQGSEA. Trimming shortened V by 2 bases and J by 10 bases, and 20 bases separated the two germline ends. The CDR3 extends over 14 amino acids. Here the CDR3 DNA reads TGCAGCGTTGAAACCAGTTTACAGGGAAGAGACCAGTACTTC. Translated, it gives CSVETSLQGRDQYF.

The rearrangement uses TRBV7-9 and TRBJ2-5; possibly TRBD1 for D (5 bases). Germline CDR1 is SEHNR and CDR2 is FQNEAQ (reference sequence). The V and J ends lost 5 bases and 5 bases respectively, with 15 bases between them. The CDR3 consists of 14 residues. CDR3 DNA sequence: TGTGCCAGCAGCACTGGACCAAAGGGGGAGACCCAGTACTTC. It is translated as CASSTGPKGETQYF.

This clone was counted a few times. This sequence joins TRBV11-2 and TRBJ2-3, with unresolved D. This CDR3 is 15 amino acids long. Trimming took off 0 bases at V and 2 bases at J, with 9 bases between the two ends. Per germline, CDR1 SGHAT and CDR2 FQNNGV. The CDR3 loop reads CASSLDSSTTDTQYF. The CDR3 bases are TGTGCCAGCAGCTTAGATTCTAGTACCACAGATACGCAGTATTTT. Variable domain in full (rest from reference TRBV11-2 and TRBJ2-3): EAGVAQSPRYKIIEKRQSVAFWCNPISGHATLYWYQQILGQGPKLLIQFQNNGVVDDSQLPKDRFSAERLKGVDSTLKIQPAKLEDSAVYLCASSLDSSTTDTQYFGPGTRLTVL.

This chain joins TRBV5-5 and TRBJ2-7; D might be TRBD1 (8 bases). Per the germline V gene, CDR1 is SGHKS and CDR2 is YYEKEE (reference sequence). The CDR3 has 15 amino acids. V was cut by 3 bases and J by 3 bases, with 16 bases left in between. The CDR3 bases are TGTGCCAGCAGCTATACTTACAGGGGGGGCTACGAGCAGTACTTC. Translated: CASSYTYRGGYEQYF.

The chain has TRBV7-3 and TRBJ2-1; a possible D gene is TRBD2 (6 bases). Germline assignment: CDR1 SGHTA and CDR2 FQGTGA. Trimming took 3 bases from V and 2 from J, leaving 11 bases between them. The length of the CDR3 is 15 residues. The CDR3 region has the DNA TGTGCCAGCAGCTTGGGTGGGGGGACCTACAATGAGCAGTTCTTC. It specifies CASSLGGGTYNEQFF.

The chain joins TRBV19 to TRBJ1-1; D may be TRBD1 (6 bases). Per the germline V gene, CDR1 is LNHDA and CDR2 is SQIVND (reference sequence). The CDR3 is 18 residues long. V lost 0 bases, J lost 0 bases, and 17 bases lay in between. The CDR3, as DNA: TGTGCCAGTAGTATAGATCTATGGGGGGCTGGCATGAACACTGAAGCTTTCTTT. Encoded protein: CASSIDLWGAGMNTEAFF.

This clone was picked up a small number of times. The V call is TRBV5-8, the J call TRBJ1-1; TRBD1 matches 10 bases. The CDR3 runs to 13 residues. The trim removed 4 bases at V and 6 bases at J, leaving 3 bases unmatched. CDR1 is SGHTS and CDR2 is YDEGEE in the germline V gene. For the CDR3, the DNA is TGTGCCAGCAGCCCAGGGACAGGGGCTGAAGCTTTCTTT. Translating gives CASSPGTGAEAFF.

V usage is TRBV5-1 and J usage is TRBJ2-7, with D perhaps matching TRBD2 (6 bases). This CDR3 comprises 14 residues. Germline V lookup: CDR1 SGHRS, CDR2 YFSETQ. The V end was cut by 0 bases, the J end by 6 bases, with 13 bases between. The CDR3 loop reads CASSLVVGRGEQYF. CDR3 coding DNA: TGCGCCAGCAGCTTGGTGGTAGGGCGGGGCGAGCAGTACTTC.

V usage is TRBV18 and J usage is TRBJ2-7, with D possibly matching TRBD2 (5 bases). The germline V and J ends were trimmed by 6 bases and 0 bases, with 12 bases remaining between them. CDR3 size: 14 residues. Germline-derived CDR1 and CDR2 are KGHSH and LQKENI. CDR3 region: CASSSEAGSYEQYF. Written as DNA, the CDR3 is TGTGCCAGCTCGTCGGAGGCGGGCTCCTACGAGCAGTACTTC.

This clone has just a few counts. The chain uses TRBV28 and TRBJ1-5; 8 bases match TRBD1. J lost 4 bases, V lost 10 bases, and 6 bases had no gene match. Germline assignment: CDR1 MDHEN and CDR2 SYDVKM. The CDR3 is 13 amino acids. The CDR3 loop reads CAIHRGGNQPQHF. DNA of the CDR3: TGTGCCATACACAGGGGGGGTAATCAGCCCCAGCATTTT.

The table lists this clone with a count of one. V usage is TRBV4-3 and J usage is TRBJ2-3; D unclear. Germline V CDR1 and CDR2: LGHNA, YSLEER. Trimming took off 2 bases at V and 4 bases at J, with 19 bases between the two ends. The CDR3 loop spans 17 amino acids. CDR3: CASSQTHTGLGADTQYF. The CDR3 DNA sequence: TGCGCCAGCAGCCAAACCCACACGGGTCTAGGTGCAGATACGCAGTATTTT.

The chain joins TRBV6-1 to TRBJ1-1, with D uncertain. The CDR3 runs to 12 residues. Germline V gene data show CDR1 as MNHNS and CDR2 as SASEGT. V was trimmed by 1 base and J by 10 bases, leaving 10 bases between them. In DNA, the CDR3 is TGTGCCAGCAGTGAAGGAATAGGACGAGCTTTCTTT. Residues: CASSEGIGRAFF.

This clone was recorded only once. This chain uses TRBV6-5 with TRBJ2-5; D unresolved. The CDR3 consists of 14 residues. Germline V gene data show CDR1 as MNHEY and CDR2 as SVGAGI. V dropped 0 bases and J dropped 3 bases, with 8 bases sitting between them. This CDR3 is CASSYSRWEETQYF. The CDR3 nucleotides read TGTGCCAGCAGTTACTCGCGTTGGGAAGAGACCCAGTACTTC.

The sample holds many counts of this clone. This chain connects TRBV7-6 to TRBJ2-3; 10 nucleotides line up with TRBD2. V shed 4 bases, J shed 0 bases, and the junction held 19 bases outside the gene matches. The CDR3 covers 21 residues. Germline V lookup: CDR1 SGHVS, CDR2 FNYEAQ. CDR3 amino acids: CASSWGLAGDVPTPSTDTQYF. The CDR3 DNA reads TGTGCCAGCAGCTGGGGTCTAGCGGGGGACGTACCAACCCCTAGCACAGATACGCAGTATTTT.

The rearrangement links TRBV7-9 to TRBJ2-5; 7 nucleotides line up with TRBD1. Germline CDR1 is SEHNR and CDR2 is FQNEAQ (reference sequence). There are 16 residues in the CDR3. The V segment lost 6 bases and the J segment 5 bases; nucleotides outside the gene matches: 15. The CDR3: CASSSPFRQGEETQYF. For the CDR3, the DNA is TGTGCCAGCAGTTCCCCCTTTCGACAGGGCGAGGAGACCCAGTACTTC.

V and J are TRBV4-3 and TRBJ2-1; 9 bases fit TRBD2. After removal of 4 bases from V and 0 bases from J, the junction contained 4 bases not matched to a gene. Germline CDR1 reads LGHNA; CDR2 reads YSLEER. The CDR3 contains 16 residues. The CDR3 sequence is CASSRAGGSSYNEQFF. The DNA of the CDR3 is TGCGCCAGCAGCCGGGCGGGGGGGAGCTCCTACAATGAGCAGTTCTTC.

The chain carries TRBV7-9 and TRBJ1-1; D is perhaps TRBD1 (6 bases). The germline V and J ends were trimmed by 5 bases and 0 bases, with 13 bases remaining between them. The CDR3 contains 15 residues. Germline V CDR1 and CDR2: SEHNR, FQNEAQ (reference sequence). The DNA of the CDR3 is TGTGCCAGCAGCGGGGCAGGGGTCATGAACACTGAAGCTTTCTTT. Amino acid sequence: CASSGAGVMNTEAFF.